These 8 T cell receptor beta chains came from one sample sequenced in a study of shared clonotypes between healthy human individuals. Profiling relied on immunoSEQ multiplex PCR, and the TCRdb table lists in-frame clones only, not all of them. The table includes 1,400,000 or so clones, roughly 98.5% detected once. Material for sequencing was naive CD4+ T cells sorted from blood. Subset given: CD45RA+ positively selected. The receptors stem from a young man in good health.

The J gene is TRBJ2-1, the V gene TRBV11-2, with TRBD2 matching 11 bases. The ends lost 1 base at V and 15 bases at J; junction bases unmatched: 5. This CDR3 contains 13 residues. Germline assignment: CDR1 SGHAT and CDR2 FQNNGV. Here the CDR3 reads CASSLATSGRWFF. The CDR3 DNA sequence: TGTGCCAGCAGCTTAGCCACTAGCGGGAGATGGTTCTTC.

The chain links TRBV6-1 to TRBJ1-1, with no clear D. Trimming shortened V by 4 bases and J by 0 bases, and 6 bases separated the two germline ends. Germline CDR1 and CDR2: MNHNS and SASEGT. The length of the CDR3 is 13 residues. The CDR3 coding sequence is TGTGCCAGCAGTGGACGGCTGAACACTGAAGCTTTCTTT. This encodes CASSGRLNTEAFF.

V and J are TRBV10-2 and TRBJ2-2; no clear D. Germline CDR1 WSHSY, CDR2 SAAADI. The ends were cut back, 6 bases at V and 8 bases at J, with 13 bases in the middle. The CDR3 is 13 residues long. CDR3 sequence (DNA): TGCGCCAGCAGCCCCCAGTTCCGGGGGGAGCTGTTTTTT. Protein: CASSPQFRGELFF.

CDR3 amino acids: CAISEMTAPLTEAFF. The DNA for the CDR3 is TGTGCCATCAGTGAAATGACAGCCCCTTTAACTGAAGCTTTCTTT. The J gene is TRBJ1-1, the V gene TRBV10-3; perhaps TRBD1 as D (5 bases). This CDR3 is 15 amino acids long. V lost 3 bases and J 5 bases, leaving 16 bases between the germline ends. Per germline, CDR1 ENHRY and CDR2 SYGVKD.

This chain uses TRBV19 with TRBJ2-2, with a weak D call TRBD2 (6 bases). Germline V gene lookup returns CDR1 LNHDA and CDR2 SQIVND (reference sequence). This CDR3 contains 15 residues. The V end lost 3 bases, the J end lost 4 bases, and 12 bases lay between the germline ends. This chain's CDR3 is CASSIFAGTTGELFF. The CDR3 DNA reads as TGTGCCAGTAGTATTTTTGCGGGAACCACCGGGGAGCTGTTTTTT.

Remarks on this clone: This same CDR3 is encoded by further DNA sequences in the sample. This chain uses TRBV29-1 with TRBJ2-4, with unresolved D. V was trimmed by 4 bases and J by 0 bases, leaving 10 bases between them. This CDR3 has 14 residues. CDR1 is SQVTM, CDR2 ANQGSEA, per germline. The CDR3 nucleotides are TGCAGCGTTGTAGGCAGATTAGCCAAAAACATTCAGTACTTC. It yields the protein CSVVGRLAKNIQYF.

The chain carries TRBV18 and TRBJ1-1, with unresolved D. CDR3 size: 15 residues. Germline V lookup: CDR1 KGHSH, CDR2 LQKENI. The V end lost 3 bases, the J end lost 0 bases, and 11 bases lay between the germline ends. The CDR3 nucleotides are TGTGCCAGCTCACCCGATACGGGTATGAACACTGAAGCTTTCTTT. This codes for CASSPDTGMNTEAFF.

V gene TRBV7-2 combines with J gene TRBJ2-7, with TRBD1 as a possible D gene (5 bases). V lost 7 bases, J lost 2 bases, and 18 bases lay in between. Per germline, CDR1 SGHTA and CDR2 FQGNSA. This CDR3 contains 15 residues. The CDR3 loop is CASKSMQGLTYEQYF. CDR3 DNA sequence: TGTGCCAGCAAGAGCATGCAGGGTCTCACCTACGAGCAGTACTTC. Variable domain in full (rest from reference TRBV7-2 and TRBJ2-7): GAGVSQSPSNKVTEKGKDVELRCDPISGHTALYWYRQSLGQGLEFLIYFQGNSAPDKSGLPSDRFSAERTGGSVSTLTIQRTQQEDSAVYLCASKSMQGLTYEQYFGPGTRLTVT.